Presented here are 20 T cell receptor beta chains from one specimen sequenced in a study of blood T cell repertoires in COVID-19. Some clones are missing from TCRdb's copy, which holds only in-frame ones; the method was immunoSEQ multiplex PCR. The data show 210,000 or so clones, with 88% seen just once and roughly 2.5% held by the top ten. The sequenced sample consisted of peripheral blood. These receptors originate from an older woman with acute or convalescent COVID-19.

This clone has a single count. The chain has TRBV6-4 and TRBJ1-1; D perhaps matches TRBD1 (5 bases). Trimming left V 4 bases short and J 1 base short, with 7 bases between. Looked up from germline, CDR1 is MRHNA and CDR2 is SNTAGT. The CDR3 runs 13 residues. CDR3 protein: CASSVRENTEAFF. CDR3 DNA sequence: TGTGCCAGCAGTGTCAGGGAGAACACTGAAGCTTTCTTT.

V and J are TRBV7-2 and TRBJ2-3, with TRBD2 matching over 7 bases. The CDR3 runs 15 residues. Germline CDR1 is SGHTA and CDR2 is FQGNSA. The ends lost 4 bases at V and 2 bases at J; junction bases unmatched: 6. The CDR3 region is CASSSQAGNTDTQYF. CDR3 nucleotide sequence: TGTGCCAGCAGCTCACAAGCGGGAAACACAGATACGCAGTATTTT.

The chain joins TRBV29-1 to TRBJ2-1; 14 nucleotides align to TRBD2. J gave up 10 bases and V 8 bases, and 7 bases lay outside the gene matches. Germline assignment: CDR1 SQVTM and CDR2 ANQGSEA. This CDR3 is built from 13 residues. CDR3 protein: CSSGTSGSREQFF. The CDR3, as DNA: TGCAGCTCTGGGACTAGCGGGAGCCGGGAGCAGTTCTTC.

This clone has only one observation. The V call is TRBV6-5, the J call TRBJ2-7; TRBD1 matches 8 bases. Trimming removed 5 bases from V and 2 bases from J; junction bases left unmatched: 8. Germline V CDR1 and CDR2: MNHEY, SVGAGI. The CDR3 length is 15 residues. The CDR3 sequence is CASSPVGTGAYEQYF. In DNA form, the CDR3 reads TGTGCCAGCAGTCCCGTTGGGACAGGAGCCTACGAGCAGTACTTC.

The chain combines TRBV29-1 with TRBJ2-1; D unclear. Germline CDR1 reads SQVTM; CDR2 reads ANQGSEA. V was pared by 4 bases and J by 4 bases, with 20 bases between. CDR3 length equals 16 residues. DNA for the CDR3: TGCAGCGTTGGACATGTGGGCGATCGAATTTACAATGAGCAGTTCTTC. This gives the protein CSVGHVGDRIYNEQFF.

V and J are TRBV11-3 and TRBJ2-2; 12 bases are a match to TRBD2. There are 20 residues in the CDR3. Germline CDR1 SGHNT, CDR2 YENEEA. The ends lost 5 bases at V and 4 bases at J; junction bases unmatched: 17. This CDR3 reads CASSRERGTSGLKVTGELFF. CDR3 DNA: TGTGCCAGCAGCCGCGAGAGGGGGACTAGCGGGTTGAAAGTCACCGGGGAGCTGTTTTTT. Variable domain in full (rest from reference TRBV11-3 and TRBJ2-2): EAGVVQSPRYKIIEKKQPVAFWCNPISGHNTLYWYLQNLGQGPELLIRYENEEAVDDSQLPKDRFSAERLKGVDSTLKIQPAELGDSAVYLCASSRERGTSGLKVTGELFFGEGSRLTVL.

In the case of this clone: Additional DNA sequences in this sample encode the identical CDR3. The gene calls are TRBV7-2 and TRBJ2-7, with a possible D match to TRBD2 (6 bases). The V end lost 3 bases, the J end lost 2 bases, and 14 bases lay between the germline ends. Per the germline V gene, CDR1 is SGHTA and CDR2 is FQGNSA. The length of the CDR3 is 15 residues. CDR3 bases: TGTGCCAGCAGCTTGGAGGGCGGCTCTGCCTACGAGCAGTACTTC. It translates to CASSLEGGSAYEQYF. The whole variable domain, filled in from reference TRBV7-2 and TRBJ2-7, reads GAGVSQSPSNKVTEKGKDVELRCDPISGHTALYWYRQSLGQGLEFLIYFQGNSAPDKSGLPSDRFSAERTGGSVSTLTIQRTQQEDSAVYLCASSLEGGSAYEQYFGPGTRLTVT.

The rearrangement uses TRBV3-1 (or the pseudogene TRBV3-2) and TRBJ2-4; 8 nucleotides line up with TRBD2. V gave up 4 bases and J gave up 7 bases; unmatched junction bases: 12. The CDR3 spans 16 residues. Germline CDR1 and CDR2: LGHDT and YNNKEL (reference sequence). Here the CDR3 reads CASSPNRGGHGNIQYF. CDR3 DNA sequence: TGTGCCAGCAGCCCTAACCGCGGGGGGCATGGGAACATTCAGTACTTC.

The chain couples TRBV11-2 to TRBJ1-2; the match to TRBD1 covers 8 bases. Germline CDR1 and CDR2: SGHAT and FQNNGV. V gave up 1 base and J gave up 8 bases; unmatched junction bases: 3. The CDR3 totals 13 residues. Here the CDR3 reads CASSLAGGTGYTF. The CDR3 DNA reads as TGTGCCAGCAGCTTAGCAGGGGGCACGGGCTACACCTTC.

The V and J genes are TRBV5-1 and TRBJ2-3; possibly TRBD2 for D (6 bases). The V and J ends lost 1 base and 0 bases respectively, with 12 bases between them. The CDR3 totals 16 residues. The germline V gene has CDR1 SGHRS and CDR2 YFSETQ. CDR3 sequence: CASSLLGGSSTDTQYF. The CDR3 coding sequence is TGCGCCAGCAGCTTGTTGGGAGGATCTAGCACAGATACGCAGTATTTT.

The chain combines TRBV15 with TRBJ1-1; D gene ambiguous. From germline, CDR1 is LNHNV and CDR2 YYDKDF (reference sequence). V dropped 1 base and J dropped 1 base, with 10 bases sitting between them. The CDR3 spans 15 residues. CDR3 sequence (DNA): TGTGCCACCAGCAGAGGTAGTACCTCGAACACTGAAGCTTTCTTT. The encoded protein is CATSRGSTSNTEAFF.

The chain has TRBV3-1 (or the pseudogene TRBV3-2) and TRBJ2-5, with D unresolved. This CDR3 region has 14 residues. Deletions cut 1 base from V and 5 bases from J, with 11 bases between. CDR1 and CDR2 (germline): LGHDT, YNNKEL (reference sequence). Here the CDR3 reads CASSQVTGTETQYF. Here the CDR3 DNA reads TGTGCCAGCAGCCAAGTCACGGGTACCGAGACCCAGTACTTC.

The chain carries TRBV24-1 and TRBJ2-3, with no clear D. CDR3 length: 13 amino acids. Germline CDR1 KGHDR, CDR2 SFDVKD. V gave up 6 bases and J gave up 1 base, with 7 bases separating them. The CDR3 protein is CATSNRRTDTQYF. The CDR3 coding sequence is TGTGCCACCAGTAACAGACGCACAGATACGCAGTATTTT.

V is TRBV5-1 and J is TRBJ2-3; tentatively, D is TRBD2 (6 bases). Germline lookup yields CDR1 SGHRS and CDR2 YFSETQ. V shed 7 bases and J shed 2 bases, with 11 bases lying between them. CDR3 size: 13 residues. The CDR3 DNA reads TGCGCCAGCTCGGAGGGACTCACAGATACGCAGTATTTT. It specifies CASSEGLTDTQYF. Full variable domain (missing parts from reference TRBV5-1 and TRBJ2-3): KAGVTQTPRYLIKTRGQQVTLSCSPISGHRSVSWYQQTPGQGLQFLFEYFSETQRNKGNFPGRFSGRQFSNSRSEMNVSTLELGDSALYLCASSEGLTDTQYFGPGTRLTVL.

V and J are TRBV6-5 and TRBJ1-3, with D possibly being TRBD1 (5 bases). In germline, CDR1 is MNHEY, CDR2 SVGAGI. V was pared by 2 bases and J by 8 bases, with 13 bases between. The CDR3 is made up of 14 amino acids. The CDR3 DNA reads as TGTGCCAGCAGTTACGCGGGGCGGTCTGACACCATATATTTT. Its translation: CASSYAGRSDTIYF.

The chain recombines TRBV28 with TRBJ2-7, with a possible D match to TRBD1 (5 bases). The CDR3 is 12 amino acids. The V and J ends lost 6 bases and 0 bases respectively, with 6 bases between them. Germline CDR1 and CDR2: MDHEN and SYDVKM. CDR3 protein: CASRDNSYEQYF. The CDR3 DNA reads as TGTGCCAGCAGGGACAACTCCTACGAGCAGTACTTC.

This rearrangement joins TRBV4-2 to TRBJ2-1; maybe TRBD2 (6 bases). The V and J ends lost 3 bases and 8 bases respectively, with 23 bases between them. This CDR3 has 17 residues. Germline V gives CDR1 LGHNA, CDR2 YNFKEQ. The CDR3 loop is CASSHASGVPVADEQFF. The DNA of the CDR3 is TGTGCCAGCAGCCACGCCTCCGGGGTACCCGTAGCGGATGAGCAGTTCTTC.

This rearrangement joins TRBV4-1 to TRBJ1-6; D gene uncertain. V was pared by 6 bases and J by 9 bases, with 12 bases between. Looked up from germline, CDR1 is MGHRA and CDR2 is YSYEKL. The CDR3 is 13 residues long. CDR3: CASRPLGGSPLHF. Here the CDR3 DNA reads TGCGCCAGCAGGCCCCTCGGTGGTTCACCCCTCCACTTT.

The table lists this clone with many counts. The chain joins TRBV30 to TRBJ2-7; 9 bases agree with TRBD1. After removal of 2 bases from V and 7 bases from J, the junction contained 9 bases not matched to a gene. Germline lookup yields CDR1 GTSNPN and CDR2 SVGIG (reference sequence). CDR3 length: 14 amino acids. The CDR3 region is CAWSPQDRGGEQYF. The CDR3 nucleotides read TGTGCCTGGAGTCCGCAGGACAGGGGAGGGGAGCAGTACTTC.

The chain carries TRBV25-1 and TRBJ2-2, with 13 bases that match TRBD2. This CDR3 has 17 residues. Germline CDR1 reads MGHDK; CDR2 reads SYGVNS. The V segment lost 4 bases and the J segment 4 bases; nucleotides outside the gene matches: 6. CDR3 protein: CASSASRLAGGTGELFF. The CDR3 DNA sequence: TGTGCCAGCAGTGCCTCTAGACTAGCGGGGGGCACCGGGGAGCTGTTTTTT.